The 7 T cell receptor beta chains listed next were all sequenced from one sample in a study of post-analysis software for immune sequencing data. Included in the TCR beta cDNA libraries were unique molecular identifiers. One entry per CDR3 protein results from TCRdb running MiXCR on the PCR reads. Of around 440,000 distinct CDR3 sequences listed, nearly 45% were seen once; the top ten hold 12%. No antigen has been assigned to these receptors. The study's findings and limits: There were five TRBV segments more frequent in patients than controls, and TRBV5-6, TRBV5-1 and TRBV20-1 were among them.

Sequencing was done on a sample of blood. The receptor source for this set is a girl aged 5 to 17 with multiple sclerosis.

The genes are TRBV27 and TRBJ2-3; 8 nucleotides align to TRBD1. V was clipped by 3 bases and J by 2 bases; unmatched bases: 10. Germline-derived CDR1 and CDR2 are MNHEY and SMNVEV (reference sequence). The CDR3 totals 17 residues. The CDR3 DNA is TGTGCCAGCAGTTTTCCCGACAGGGGATGGAACACAGATACGCAGTATTTT. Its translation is CASSFPDRGWNTDTQYF.

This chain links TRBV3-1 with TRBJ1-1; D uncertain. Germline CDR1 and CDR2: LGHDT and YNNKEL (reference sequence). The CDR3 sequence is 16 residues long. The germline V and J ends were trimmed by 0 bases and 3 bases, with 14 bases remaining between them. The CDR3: CASSQDRQVLDTEAFF. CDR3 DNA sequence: TGTGCCAGCAGCCAAGATCGGCAGGTACTGGACACTGAAGCTTTCTTT. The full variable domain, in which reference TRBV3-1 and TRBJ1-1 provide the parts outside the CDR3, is DTAVSQTPKYLVTQMGNDKSIKCEQNLGHDTMYWYKQDSKKFLKIMFSYNNKELIINETVPNRFSPKSPDKAHLNLHINSLELGDSAVYFCASSQDRQVLDTEAFFGQGTRLTVV.

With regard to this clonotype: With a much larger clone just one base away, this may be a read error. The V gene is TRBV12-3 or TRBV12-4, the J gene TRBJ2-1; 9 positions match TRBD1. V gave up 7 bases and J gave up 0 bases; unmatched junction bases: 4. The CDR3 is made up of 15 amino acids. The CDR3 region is CASTLTGGSYNEQFF. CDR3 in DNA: TGTGCCAGCACCTTGACAGGGGGCTCCTACAATGAGCAGTTCTTC.

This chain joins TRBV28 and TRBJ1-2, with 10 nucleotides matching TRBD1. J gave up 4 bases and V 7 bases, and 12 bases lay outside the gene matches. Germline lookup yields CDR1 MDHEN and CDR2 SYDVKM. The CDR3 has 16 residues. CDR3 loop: CASTEWSGTGVYGYTF. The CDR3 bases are TGTGCCAGCACCGAGTGGTCCGGGACAGGGGTCTATGGCTACACCTTC.

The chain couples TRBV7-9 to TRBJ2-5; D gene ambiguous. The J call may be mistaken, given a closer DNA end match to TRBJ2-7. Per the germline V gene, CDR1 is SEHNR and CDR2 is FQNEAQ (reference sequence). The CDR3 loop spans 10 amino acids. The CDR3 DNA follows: TGTGCCAGCAGCTCTTCCGAGCAGTACTTC. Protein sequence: CASSSSEQYF.

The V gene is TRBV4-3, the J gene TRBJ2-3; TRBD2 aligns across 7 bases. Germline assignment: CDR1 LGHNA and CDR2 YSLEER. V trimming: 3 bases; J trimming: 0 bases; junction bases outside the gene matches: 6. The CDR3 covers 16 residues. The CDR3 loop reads CASSQGGAASTDTQYF. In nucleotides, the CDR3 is TGCGCCAGCAGCCAGGGAGGGGCGGCTAGCACAGATACGCAGTATTTT.

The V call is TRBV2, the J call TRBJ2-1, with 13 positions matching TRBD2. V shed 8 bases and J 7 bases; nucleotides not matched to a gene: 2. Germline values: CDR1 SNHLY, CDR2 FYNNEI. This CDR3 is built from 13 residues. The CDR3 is CASRTSGRNEQFF. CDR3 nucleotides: TGTGCCAGCCGGACTAGCGGGAGAAATGAGCAGTTCTTC.